A selection of T cell receptor beta chains follows, all from one sample in a study of blood T cell repertoires in COVID-19. The method was immunoSEQ multiplex PCR; TCRdb's version includes in-frame clones alone and lacks a portion of them. Here the sample spans 200,000 to 250,000 clones, under 90% being singletons. Source material: PBMCs or T cells enriched from blood (not recorded which). Source of these receptors: a man aged 55 to 70 who had recovered from COVID-19. Each CDR3 is given with its conserved first and last residue. Rows give clone size only sometimes, using once, few, many, or a class for an expanded clone.

once TRBV7-8 CASSLSGGREKLFF
- TRBV6-6 CASSPPGQVLGYTF
- TRBV12-3/TRBV12-4 CASSLEGAFGYTF
- TRBV19 CASSLDRTNEKLFF
- TRBV19 CASSVTGTGLESPFHF
once TRBV21-1 CASSKRETGRSGNNNEKLFF
- TRBV27 CASSGTGLSEQYF
- TRBV7-9 CASSLATGTTSTDTQYF
few TRBV10-3 CAISRDRGIEAFF
- TRBV7-9 CASSPQGGGVYEQYF
- TRBV7-9 CASSPGQGASGNTIYF
- TRBV6-6 CASGGVEVKNIQYF
- TRBV11-2 CASSLGNRVYEQYF
- TRBV11-2 CASSSGLAGVLRETQYF
once TRBV4-2 CASSQDGGARGEKLFF
- TRBV5-6 CASSLVGGEDTEAFF
many TRBV12-5 CASGLVLRGQDGYTF
- TRBV10-2 CASSESGSGGLDTQYF
- TRBV12-5 CASGRDNEQFF
- TRBV27 CASSFTRWNYGYTF
- TRBV5-1 CASSLEVRGSTDTQYF
- TRBV11-3 CASSLGQGAQETQYF
- TRBV18 CASSPVQSGSNQPQHF
- TRBV19 CASSVDRGRGQPQHF
- TRBV24-1 CATSDLSSGGAGDEQFF
once TRBV6-2/TRBV6-3 CASSYGRRYNEQFF
- TRBV6-6 CASSYFQNSPLHF
once TRBV11-3 CASRASGEETQYF
- TRBV19 CASHNTGELFF
few TRBV5-5 CASSGTVSGNQPQHF
few TRBV14 CASSQVIRDEQFF
- TRBV10-3 CAISEGGGTTDTQYF
few TRBV30 CAWSGGGQDTQYF